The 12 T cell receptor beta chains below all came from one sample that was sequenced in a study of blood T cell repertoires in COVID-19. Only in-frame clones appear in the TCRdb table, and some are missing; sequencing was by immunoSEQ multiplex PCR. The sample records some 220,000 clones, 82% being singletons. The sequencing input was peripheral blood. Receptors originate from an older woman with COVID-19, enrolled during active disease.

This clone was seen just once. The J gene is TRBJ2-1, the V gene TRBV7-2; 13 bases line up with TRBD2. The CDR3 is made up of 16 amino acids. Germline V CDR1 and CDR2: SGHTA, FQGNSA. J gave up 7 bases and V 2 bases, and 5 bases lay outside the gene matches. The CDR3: CASSLMTSGRRNEQFF. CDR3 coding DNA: TGTGCCAGCAGCTTAATGACTAGCGGGAGGCGGAATGAGCAGTTCTTC.

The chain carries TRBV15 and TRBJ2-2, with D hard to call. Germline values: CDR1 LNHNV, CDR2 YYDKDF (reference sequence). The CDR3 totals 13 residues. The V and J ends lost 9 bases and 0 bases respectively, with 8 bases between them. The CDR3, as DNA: TGTGCCACGGCACCGCCGAACACCGGGGAGCTGTTTTTT. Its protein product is CATAPPNTGELFF.

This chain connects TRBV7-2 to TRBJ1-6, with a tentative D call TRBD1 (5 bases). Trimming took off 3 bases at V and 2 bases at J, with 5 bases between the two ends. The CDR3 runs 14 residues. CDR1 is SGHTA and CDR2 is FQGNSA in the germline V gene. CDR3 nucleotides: TGTGCCAGCAGCTTGACAGCCTATAATTCACCCCTCCACTTT. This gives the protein CASSLTAYNSPLHF.

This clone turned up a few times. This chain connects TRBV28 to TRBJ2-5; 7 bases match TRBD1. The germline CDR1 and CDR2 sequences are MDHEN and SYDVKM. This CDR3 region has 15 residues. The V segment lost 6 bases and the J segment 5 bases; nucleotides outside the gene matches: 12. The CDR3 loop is CASSRDRPTKETQYF. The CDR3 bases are TGTGCCAGCAGCCGGGACAGACCCACCAAGGAGACCCAGTACTTC.

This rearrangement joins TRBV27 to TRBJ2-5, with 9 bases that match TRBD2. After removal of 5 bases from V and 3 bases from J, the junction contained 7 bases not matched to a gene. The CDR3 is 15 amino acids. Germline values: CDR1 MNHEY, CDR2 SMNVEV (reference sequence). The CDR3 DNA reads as TGTGCCAGCAGTAAATTTAGCGGGAGCGAAGAGACCCAGTACTTC. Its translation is CASSKFSGSEETQYF.

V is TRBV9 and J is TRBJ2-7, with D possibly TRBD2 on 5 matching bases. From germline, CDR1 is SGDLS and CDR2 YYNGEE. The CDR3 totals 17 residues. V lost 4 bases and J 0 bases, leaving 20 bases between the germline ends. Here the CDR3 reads CASSLSPVVGSSYEQYF. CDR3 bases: TGTGCCAGCAGCCTCTCCCCGGTAGTGGGGAGCTCCTACGAGCAGTACTTC.

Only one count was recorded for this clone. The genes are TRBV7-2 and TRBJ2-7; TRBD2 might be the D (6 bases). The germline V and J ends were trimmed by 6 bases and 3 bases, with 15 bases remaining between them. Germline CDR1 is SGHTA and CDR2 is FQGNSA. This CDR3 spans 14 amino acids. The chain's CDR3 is CASRPMTAGYEQYF. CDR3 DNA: TGTGCCAGCAGGCCAATGACAGCGGGCTACGAGCAGTACTTC.

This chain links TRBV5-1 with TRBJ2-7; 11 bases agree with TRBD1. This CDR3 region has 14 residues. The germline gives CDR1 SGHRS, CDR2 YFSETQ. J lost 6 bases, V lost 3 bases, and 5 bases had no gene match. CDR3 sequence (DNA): TGCGCCAGCAGCTCGGACAGGGGGCACGGCGAGCAGTACTTC. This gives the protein CASSSDRGHGEQYF.

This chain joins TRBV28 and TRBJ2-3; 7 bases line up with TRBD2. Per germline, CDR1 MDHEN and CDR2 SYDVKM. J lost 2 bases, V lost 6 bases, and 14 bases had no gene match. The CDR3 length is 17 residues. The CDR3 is CASSTTALAANTDTQYF. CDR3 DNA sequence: TGTGCCAGCAGCACTACTGCTCTAGCGGCGAACACAGATACGCAGTATTTT.

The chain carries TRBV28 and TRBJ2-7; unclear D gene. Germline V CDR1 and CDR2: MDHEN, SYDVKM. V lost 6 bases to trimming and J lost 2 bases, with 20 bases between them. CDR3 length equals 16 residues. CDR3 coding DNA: TGTGCCAGCAGCATAACCCTCCCGGCACTACCCTACGAGCAGTACTTC. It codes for CASSITLPALPYEQYF.

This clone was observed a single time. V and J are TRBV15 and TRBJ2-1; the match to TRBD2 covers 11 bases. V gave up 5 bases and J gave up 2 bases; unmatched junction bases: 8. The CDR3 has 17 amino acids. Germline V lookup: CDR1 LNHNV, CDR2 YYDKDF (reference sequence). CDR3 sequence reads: CATSRIAGGTTYNEQFF. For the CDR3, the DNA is TGTGCCACCAGCCGGATAGCGGGAGGGACAACCTACAATGAGCAGTTCTTC. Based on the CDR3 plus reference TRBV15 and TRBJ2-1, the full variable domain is DAMVIQNPRYQVTQFGKPVTLSCSQTLNHNVMYWYQQKSSQAPKLLFHYYDKDFNNEADTPDNFQSRRPNTSFCFLDIRSPGLGDTAMYLCATSRIAGGTTYNEQFFGPGTRLTVL.

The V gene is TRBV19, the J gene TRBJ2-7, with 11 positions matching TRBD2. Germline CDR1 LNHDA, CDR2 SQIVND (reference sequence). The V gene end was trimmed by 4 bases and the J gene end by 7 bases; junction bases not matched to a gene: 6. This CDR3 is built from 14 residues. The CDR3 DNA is TGTGCCAGTAGTAGAACTAGCGGGAGTCGAGAGCAGTACTTC. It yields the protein CASSRTSGSREQYF.